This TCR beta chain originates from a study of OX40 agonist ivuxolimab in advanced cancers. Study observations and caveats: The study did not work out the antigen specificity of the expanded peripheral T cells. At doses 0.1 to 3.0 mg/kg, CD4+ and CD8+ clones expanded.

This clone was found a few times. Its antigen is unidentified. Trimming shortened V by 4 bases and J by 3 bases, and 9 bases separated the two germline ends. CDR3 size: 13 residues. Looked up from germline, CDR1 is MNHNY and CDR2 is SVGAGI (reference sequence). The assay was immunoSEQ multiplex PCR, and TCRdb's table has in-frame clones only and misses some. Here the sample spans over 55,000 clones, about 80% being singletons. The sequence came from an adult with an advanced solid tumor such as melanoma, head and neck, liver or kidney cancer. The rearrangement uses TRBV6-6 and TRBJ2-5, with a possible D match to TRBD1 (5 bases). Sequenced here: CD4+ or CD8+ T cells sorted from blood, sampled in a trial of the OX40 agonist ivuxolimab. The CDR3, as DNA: TGTGCCAGCAGTTTCGACAGAAAAGAGACCCAGTACTTC. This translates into CASSFDRKETQYF.